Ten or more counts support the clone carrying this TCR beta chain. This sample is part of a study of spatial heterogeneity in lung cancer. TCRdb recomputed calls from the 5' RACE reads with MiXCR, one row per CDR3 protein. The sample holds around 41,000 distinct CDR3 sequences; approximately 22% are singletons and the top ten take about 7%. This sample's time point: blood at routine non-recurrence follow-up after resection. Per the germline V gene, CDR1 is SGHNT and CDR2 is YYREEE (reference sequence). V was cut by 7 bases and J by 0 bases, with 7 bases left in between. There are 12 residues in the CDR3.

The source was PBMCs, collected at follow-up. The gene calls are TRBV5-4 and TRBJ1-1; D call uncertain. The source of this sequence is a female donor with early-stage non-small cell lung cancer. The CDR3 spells CASGPLNTEAFF. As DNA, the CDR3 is TGTGCCAGCGGACCTTTGAACACTGAAGCTTTCTTT.